The 32 T cell receptor beta chains presented below share a single source sample, sequenced in a study of blood T cell repertoires in COVID-19. Here immunoSEQ multiplex PCR was the method, and the copy in TCRdb shows in-frame clones only, minus some. The table has roughly 430,000 clones, approximately 86% seen once. Input material: PBMCs or T cells enriched from blood (not recorded which). The receptors originated from a woman in her thirties or forties with acute COVID-19.

The chain carries TRBV12-3 or TRBV12-4 and TRBJ2-7; a weak D match, TRBD2 (5 bases). The CDR3 has 12 residues. The ends were cut back, 7 bases at V and 2 bases at J, with 9 bases in the middle. As DNA, the CDR3 is TGTGCCAGCATGGTCGGGACCTACGAGCAGTACTTC. This sequence encodes CASMVGTYEQYF.

CDR3 in DNA: TGTGCCAGCAGCTTATTCTTAGCGGACAACACCGGGGAGCTGTTTTTT. This encodes CASSLFLADNTGELFF. The chain employs TRBV11-2 and TRBJ2-2; possible D gene TRBD2, 6 bases. Germline lookup yields CDR1 SGHAT and CDR2 FQNNGV. CDR3 size: 16 residues. With 2 bases removed from V and 2 bases from J, the gap between germline ends came to 12 bases.

This clone showed up just once. This chain links TRBV12-5 with TRBJ1-2; 11 bases match TRBD1. This CDR3 is 18 amino acids long. Germline CDR1 reads LGHNT; CDR2 reads FRNRAP. V was clipped by 7 bases and J by 5 bases; unmatched bases: 18. The CDR3 here is CASASSRTGGAQGYGYTF. The CDR3 nucleotides read TGTGCTAGTGCCTCCTCGAGGACAGGGGGCGCGCAAGGATATGGCTACACCTTC.

This chain links TRBV18 with TRBJ1-1, with D unclear. The germline CDR1 and CDR2 sequences are KGHSH and LQKENI. V dropped 6 bases and J dropped 6 bases, with 11 bases sitting between them. The CDR3 covers 12 residues. Here the CDR3 DNA reads TGTGCCAGCTCCCCCGAGGGTCCTGAAGCTTTCTTT. Protein sequence: CASSPEGPEAFF.

The chain has TRBV13 and TRBJ2-5; D not resolved. The CDR3 is 16 amino acids. Deletions cut 1 base from V and 1 base from J, with 13 bases between. CDR1 and CDR2 (germline): PRHDT, FYEKMQ (reference sequence). The CDR3 spells CASSLENQPGQETQYF. The CDR3 DNA reads as TGTGCCAGCAGCTTAGAGAACCAGCCGGGCCAAGAGACCCAGTACTTC.

The chain uses TRBV5-1 and TRBJ2-3; D unresolved. Looked up from germline, CDR1 is SGHRS and CDR2 is YFSETQ. V was cut by 5 bases and J by 2 bases, with 6 bases left in between. The CDR3 runs to 12 residues. CDR3 DNA: TGCGCCAGCAGGGGCACCACAGATACGCAGTATTTT. Amino acid sequence: CASRGTTDTQYF.

The V call is TRBV29-1, the J call TRBJ1-2, with 10 bases lining up with TRBD1. Germline V CDR1 and CDR2: SQVTM, ANQGSEA. The CDR3 covers 11 residues. J gave up 10 bases and V 6 bases, and 5 bases lay outside the gene matches. CDR3 amino acids: CSVARQGAYTF. DNA of the CDR3: TGCAGCGTAGCCAGACAGGGGGCCTACACCTTC.

The genes are TRBV9 and TRBJ1-3, with D uncertain. The germline CDR1 and CDR2 sequences are SGDLS and YYNGEE. The CDR3 consists of 15 residues. The ends were cut back, 3 bases at V and 2 bases at J, with 12 bases in the middle. DNA of the CDR3: TGTGCCAGCAGCGGAGGAGTTAGTGCTGGAAACACCATATATTTT. This sequence encodes CASSGGVSAGNTIYF. The full variable domain, in which reference TRBV9 and TRBJ1-3 provide the parts outside the CDR3, is DSGVTQTPKHLITATGQRVTLRCSPRSGDLSVYWYQQSLDQGLQFLIQYYNGEERAKGNILERFSAQQFPDLHSELNLSSLELGDSALYFCASSGGVSAGNTIYFGEGSWLTVV.

J is TRBJ1-5 and V is TRBV7-9, with D possibly being TRBD1 (5 bases). The germline V gene encodes CDR1 SEHNR and CDR2 FQNEAQ (reference sequence). The CDR3 contains 14 residues. Trimming took off 5 bases at V and 6 bases at J, with 14 bases between the two ends. In DNA form, the CDR3 reads TGTGCCAGCAGCCGTGGGGGGAGCGGTCAGCCCCAGCATTTT. Translating it yields CASSRGGSGQPQHF.

This rearrangement joins TRBV2 to TRBJ2-7; 7 bases are a match to TRBD1. The CDR3 has 13 amino acids. Germline V gives CDR1 SNHLY, CDR2 FYNNEI. J gave up 4 bases and V 6 bases, and 6 bases lay outside the gene matches. The CDR3 sequence is CASSTGAKYEQYF. The CDR3 DNA reads as TGTGCCAGCAGCACAGGGGCCAAATACGAGCAGTACTTC.

The rearrangement joins TRBV25-1 to TRBJ2-1; 8 nucleotides match TRBD1. CDR1 is MGHDK and CDR2 is SYGVNS in the germline V gene. This CDR3 comprises 15 residues. J lost 8 bases, V lost 4 bases, and 10 bases had no gene match. The CDR3 protein is CASSARTGRFHEQFF. CDR3 bases: TGTGCCAGCAGTGCAAGGACAGGGAGATTCCATGAGCAGTTCTTC.

CDR3 nucleotide sequence: TGTGCCAGCAGTTACACAGGAGGGCCACCCCTCCACTTT. This sequence encodes CASSYTGGPPLHF. The rearrangement joins TRBV6-2 or TRBV6-3 to TRBJ1-6, with D perhaps matching TRBD1 (5 bases). The germline gives CDR1 MNHEY, CDR2 SVGEGT. Trimming shortened V by 2 bases and J by 11 bases, and 10 bases separated the two germline ends. CDR3 size: 13 residues.

This clone was recorded a few times. The rearrangement links TRBV24-1 to TRBJ1-4; D not certain. The length of the CDR3 is 12 residues. Germline loops: CDR1 KGHDR, CDR2 SFDVKD. Trimming took 3 bases from V and 6 from J, leaving 4 bases between them. The CDR3 DNA follows: TGTGCCACCAGTGATCGTGATGAAAAACTGTTTTTT. Its translation is CATSDRDEKLFF.

The chain links TRBV24-1 to TRBJ1-5; D is uncertain. Trimming stripped 5 bases from V and 0 bases from J, with 7 bases between. The CDR3 length is 14 residues. CDR1 KGHDR and CDR2 SFDVKD come from the germline V gene. The CDR3: CATSGGDSNQPQHF. The CDR3 coding sequence is TGTGCCACCAGTGGCGGTGATAGCAATCAGCCCCAGCATTTT.

V is TRBV15 and J is TRBJ1-5; no firm D call. Trimming removed 0 bases at V and 9 bases at J, with 15 bases between. The germline gives CDR1 LNHNV, CDR2 YYDKDF (reference sequence). This CDR3 is built from 15 residues. CDR3 protein: CATSRDGGSVRPQHF. CDR3 DNA: TGTGCCACCAGCAGAGATGGCGGGAGCGTCCGGCCCCAGCATTTT.

This clone has just one count. The chain employs TRBV11-2 and TRBJ1-3, with TRBD1 as a possible D gene (5 bases). The ends were cut back, 1 base at V and 0 bases at J, with 10 bases in the middle. The CDR3 covers 16 residues. The germline V gene encodes CDR1 SGHAT and CDR2 FQNNGV. The CDR3 protein is CASSLGQLLSGNTIYF. The CDR3 nucleotides are TGTGCCAGCAGCTTAGGACAGCTCCTCTCTGGAAACACCATATATTTT.

This sequence joins TRBV30 and TRBJ2-1; D is undetermined. Germline loops: CDR1 GTSNPN, CDR2 SVGIG (reference sequence). CDR3 length: 11 residues. Trimming pared 0 bases from V and 13 bases from J, leaving 10 bases between. The CDR3 nucleotides read TGTGCCTGGAGTGTATCCGAACACCAGTTCTTC. Translating it yields CAWSVSEHQFF.

The genes are TRBV19 and TRBJ1-2, with D perhaps matching TRBD1 (6 bases). Trimming took 7 bases from V and 4 from J, leaving 10 bases between them. Germline V gene data show CDR1 as LNHDA and CDR2 as SQIVND (reference sequence). The CDR3 has 12 residues. The CDR3 DNA follows: TGTGCCAGTACGGACAGCTTCTATGGCTACACCTTC. Protein sequence: CASTDSFYGYTF.

The chain joins TRBV6-1 to TRBJ1-6; D unresolved. Germline loops: CDR1 MNHNS, CDR2 SASEGT. CDR3 length equals 14 residues. V was clipped by 3 bases and J by 5 bases, with 8 bases between them. The CDR3 DNA reads TGTGCCAGCAGTGATTGGCCGAATAATTCACCCCTCCACTTT. This codes for CASSDWPNNSPLHF.

The V call is TRBV9, the J call TRBJ2-3, with a possible D match to TRBD2 (6 bases). The CDR3 sequence is 15 residues long. Trimming left V 1 base short and J 2 bases short, with 11 bases between. Germline assignment: CDR1 SGDLS and CDR2 YYNGEE. This CDR3 is CASSVTSGFTDTQYF. The CDR3, as DNA: TGTGCCAGCAGCGTAACGAGCGGGTTCACAGATACGCAGTATTTT. The full variable domain, its missing parts supplied by reference TRBV9 and TRBJ2-3, is DSGVTQTPKHLITATGQRVTLRCSPRSGDLSVYWYQQSLDQGLQFLIQYYNGEERAKGNILERFSAQQFPDLHSELNLSSLELGDSALYFCASSVTSGFTDTQYFGPGTRLTVL.

This chain links TRBV5-4 with TRBJ1-5; 7 bases map to TRBD1. Germline lookup yields CDR1 SGHNT and CDR2 YYREEE (reference sequence). CDR3 size: 14 residues. The ends lost 3 bases at V and 2 bases at J; junction bases unmatched: 2. The CDR3 nucleotides read TGTGCCAGCAGCTACGACAGGGGCAATCAGCCCCAGCATTTT. Translating gives CASSYDRGNQPQHF.

The chain joins TRBV9 to TRBJ2-3; 13 nucleotides agree with TRBD2. CDR1 SGDLS and CDR2 YYNGEE come from the germline V gene. V dropped 1 base and J dropped 10; count of bases not matched to a gene: 6. The CDR3 is 15 residues long. The CDR3 sequence: CASSVRTSGGGAQYF. The CDR3 DNA reads TGTGCCAGCAGCGTACGGACTAGCGGGGGAGGGGCGCAGTATTTT.

V gene TRBV27 combines with J gene TRBJ2-7; 9 positions match TRBD1. The CDR3 covers 14 residues. Germline V gives CDR1 MNHEY, CDR2 SMNVEV (reference sequence). Trimming at V came to 5 bases and at J to 5 bases, leaving 7 bases not matched to a gene. The CDR3 DNA is TGTGCCAGCAGTCTAGTTGGGACAGGGAACGAGCAGTACTTC. It encodes CASSLVGTGNEQYF.

J is TRBJ2-1 and V is TRBV5-6; TRBD2 matches 12 bases. The CDR3 extends over 16 amino acids. CDR1 SGHDT and CDR2 YYEEEE come from the germline V gene. With V trimmed by 4 bases and J by 7 bases, 9 bases remained unmatched. In DNA form, the CDR3 reads TGTGCCAGCAGCATCCAACTAGCGGGGGGAAGGAATGAGCAGTTCTTC. Amino acids: CASSIQLAGGRNEQFF.

The chain uses TRBV9 and TRBJ2-2; D uncertain. CDR3 length: 15 amino acids. Trimming stripped 2 bases from V and 0 bases from J, with 8 bases between. From germline, CDR1 is SGDLS and CDR2 YYNGEE. The chain's CDR3 is CASSVKSANTGELFF. The CDR3 region has the DNA TGTGCCAGCAGCGTGAAGAGCGCGAACACCGGGGAGCTGTTTTTT.

This chain links TRBV7-2 with TRBJ2-5; the match to TRBD1 covers 10 bases. The CDR3 contains 15 residues. The V segment lost 5 bases and the J segment 6 bases; nucleotides outside the gene matches: 9. The germline gives CDR1 SGHTA, CDR2 FQGNSA. The CDR3 region is CASSVTGTGAKTQYF. CDR3 DNA sequence: TGTGCCAGCAGCGTGACCGGGACAGGGGCAAAGACCCAGTACTTC.

The rearrangement links TRBV18 to TRBJ2-7, with TRBD1 matching 7 bases. Per germline, CDR1 KGHSH and CDR2 LQKENI. The CDR3 has 15 amino acids. Germline trimming cut 1 base from V and 6 bases from J; bases unmatched to any gene: 9. The CDR3: CASSPLRGLSGEQYF. CDR3 coding DNA: TGTGCCAGCTCACCACTGAGGGGGCTGTCTGGCGAGCAGTACTTC.

J is TRBJ1-2 and V is TRBV4-1; 7 nucleotides align to TRBD1. V shed 1 base and J 2 bases; nucleotides not matched to a gene: 4. Looked up from germline, CDR1 is MGHRA and CDR2 is YSYEKL. CDR3 length: 15 amino acids. CDR3 nucleotide sequence: TGCGCCAGCAGCCAAGGAGCAGGGGGAAACTATGGCTACACCTTC. It translates to CASSQGAGGNYGYTF.

The chain couples TRBV10-2 to TRBJ2-7, with TRBD1 matching over 9 bases. J was trimmed by 5 bases and V by 3 bases; bases with no gene match: 8. The CDR3 is made up of 15 amino acids. CDR1 WSHSY and CDR2 SAAADI come from the germline V gene. Here the CDR3 DNA reads TGCGCCAGCAGTGATACCGGGACAGGGAGTAACGAGCAGTACTTC. This gives the protein CASSDTGTGSNEQYF.

V is TRBV5-1 and J is TRBJ2-2, with TRBD2 matching 11 bases. The germline gives CDR1 SGHRS, CDR2 YFSETQ. The CDR3 length is 14 residues. V was clipped by 4 bases and J by 7 bases; unmatched bases: 3. The chain's CDR3 is CASSRLAGNGELFF. CDR3 DNA: TGCGCCAGCAGCAGACTAGCGGGGAACGGGGAGCTGTTTTTT.

The chain carries TRBV24-1 and TRBJ2-5; 10 bases match TRBD1. The CDR3 loop spans 15 amino acids. The V gene's germline CDR1 is KGHDR and CDR2 SFDVKD. V shed 9 bases, J shed 5 bases, and the junction held 11 bases outside the gene matches. In DNA, the CDR3 is TGTGCCACCGGAACCGGGACAGGGGATCGGGAGACCCAGTACTTC. Translation gives CATGTGTGDRETQYF.

This clone has only a few counts. This sequence joins TRBV9 and TRBJ2-6; 8 bases align to TRBD1. CDR1 is SGDLS, CDR2 YYNGEE, per germline. CDR3 size: 18 residues. The V gene end was trimmed by 0 bases and the J gene end by 0 bases; junction bases not matched to a gene: 5. The CDR3 nucleotides read TGTGCCAGCAGCGTAGCTGGACAGGGAATCTCTGGGGCCAACGTCCTGACTTTC. Residues: CASSVAGQGISGANVLTF. The full variable domain, its missing parts supplied by reference TRBV9 and TRBJ2-6, is DSGVTQTPKHLITATGQRVTLRCSPRSGDLSVYWYQQSLDQGLQFLIQYYNGEERAKGNILERFSAQQFPDLHSELNLSSLELGDSALYFCASSVAGQGISGANVLTFGAGSRLTVL.